The clone carrying this TCR beta chain was detected many times. The antigen remains unidentified. The entry originates in a study of shared clonotypes between healthy human individuals. Trimming pared 2 bases from V and 8 bases from J, leaving 9 bases between. The germline V gene encodes CDR1 GTSNPN and CDR2 SVGIG (reference sequence). The CDR3 runs to 11 residues. Study-wide results and caveats: The small donor group covered limited genetic and exposure diversity.

Several immunoSEQ 96-well plates shared each subset's DNA, each plate a replicate. Sequenced by immunoSEQ multiplex PCR; TCRdb stores in-frame clones only, minus some. The sample yields about 500,000 clones, approximately 80% seen once. Material: PBMCs. V and J are TRBV30 and TRBJ1-1; no firm D call. The receptor was isolated from a woman in her thirties or forties in good health. Some clones in this sample may be carry-over from other donors' samples. CDR3 DNA: TGTGCCTGGAGTTGGGAGGGCGAAGCTTTCTTT. It encodes CAWSWEGEAFF.